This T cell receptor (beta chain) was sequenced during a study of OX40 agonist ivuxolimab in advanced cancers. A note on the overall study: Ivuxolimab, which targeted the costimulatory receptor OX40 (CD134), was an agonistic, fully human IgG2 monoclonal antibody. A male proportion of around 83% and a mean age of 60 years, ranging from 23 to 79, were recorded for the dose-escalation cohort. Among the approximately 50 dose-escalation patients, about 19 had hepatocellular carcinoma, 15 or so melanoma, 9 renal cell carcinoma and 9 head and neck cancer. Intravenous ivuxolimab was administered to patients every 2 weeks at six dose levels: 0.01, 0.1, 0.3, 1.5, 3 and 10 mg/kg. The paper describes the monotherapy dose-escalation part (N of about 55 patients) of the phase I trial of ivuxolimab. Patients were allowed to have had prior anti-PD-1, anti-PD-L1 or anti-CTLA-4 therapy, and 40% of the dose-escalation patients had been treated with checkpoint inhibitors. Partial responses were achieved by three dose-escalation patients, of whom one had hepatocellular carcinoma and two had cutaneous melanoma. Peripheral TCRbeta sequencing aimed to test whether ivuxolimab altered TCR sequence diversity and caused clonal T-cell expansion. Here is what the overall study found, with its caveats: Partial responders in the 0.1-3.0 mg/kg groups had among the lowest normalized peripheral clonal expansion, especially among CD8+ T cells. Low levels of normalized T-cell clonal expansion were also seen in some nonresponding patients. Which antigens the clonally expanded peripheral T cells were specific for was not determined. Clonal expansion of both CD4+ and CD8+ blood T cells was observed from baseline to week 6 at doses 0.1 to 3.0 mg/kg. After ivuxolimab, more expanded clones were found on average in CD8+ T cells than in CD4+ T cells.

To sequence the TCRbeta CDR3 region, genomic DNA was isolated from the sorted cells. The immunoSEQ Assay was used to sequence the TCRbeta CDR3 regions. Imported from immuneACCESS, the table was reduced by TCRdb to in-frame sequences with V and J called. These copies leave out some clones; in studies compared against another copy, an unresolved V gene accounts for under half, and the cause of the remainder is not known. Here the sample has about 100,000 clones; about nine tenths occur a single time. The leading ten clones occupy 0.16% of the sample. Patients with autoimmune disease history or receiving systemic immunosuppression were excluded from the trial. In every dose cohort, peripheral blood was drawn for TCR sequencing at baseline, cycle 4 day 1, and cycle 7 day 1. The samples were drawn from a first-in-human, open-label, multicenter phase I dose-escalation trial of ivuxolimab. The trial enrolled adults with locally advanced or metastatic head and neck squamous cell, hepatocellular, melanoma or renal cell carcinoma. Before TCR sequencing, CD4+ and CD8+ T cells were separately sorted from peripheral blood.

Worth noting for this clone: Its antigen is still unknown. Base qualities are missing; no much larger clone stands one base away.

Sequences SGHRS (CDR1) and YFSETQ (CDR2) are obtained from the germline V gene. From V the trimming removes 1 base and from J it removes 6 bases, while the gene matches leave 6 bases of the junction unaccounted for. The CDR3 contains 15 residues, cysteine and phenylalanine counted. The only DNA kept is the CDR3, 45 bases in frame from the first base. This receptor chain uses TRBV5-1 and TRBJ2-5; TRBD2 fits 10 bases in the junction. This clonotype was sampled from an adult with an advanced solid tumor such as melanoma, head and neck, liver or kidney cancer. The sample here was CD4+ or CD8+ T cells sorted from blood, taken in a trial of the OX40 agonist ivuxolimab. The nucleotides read TGCGCCAGCAGCTTGAGTCTAGCGGGAGTAAAGACCCAGTACTTC. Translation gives CASSLSLAGVKTQYF.